Only one count was recorded for the clone carrying this T cell receptor (beta chain). Trimming stripped 5 bases from V and 3 bases from J, with 17 bases between. From germline, CDR1 is KGHSH and CDR2 LQKENI. The length of the CDR3 is 15 residues. The data were produced by immunoSEQ multiplex PCR, yet TCRdb's version contains in-frame clones alone and is incomplete. There are nearly 25,000 clones in the sample; about 82% occur only once, and approximately 22% lies in the top ten. These data come from a study of lymphopenia after photon versus proton radiotherapy. The clonotype was recovered from a woman in her 70s with pancreatic cancer. Specimen: peripheral blood, collected from a patient treated with proton-based radiotherapy. The rearrangement joins TRBV18 to TRBJ2-7, with TRBD1 as a possible D gene (6 bases). As DNA, the CDR3 is TGTGCCAGCTCAATCGACAGGACCCCCAGCTACGAGCAGTACTTC. It is translated as CASSIDRTPSYEQYF. Drawing the rest from reference TRBV18 and TRBJ2-7, the complete variable domain is NAGVMQNPRHLVRRRGQEARLRCSPMKGHSHVYWYRQLPEEGLKFMVYLQKENIIDESGMPKERFSAEFPKEGPSILRIQQVVRGDSAAYFCASSIDRTPSYEQYFGPGTRLTVT.